This T cell receptor beta chain is from a study of blood T cell repertoires in COVID-19. Study processing details: Researchers report that nucleated cell counts were estimated from reference gene primer amplification. The repertoire was sequenced with immunoSEQ multiplex PCR; TCRdb's copy has only in-frame clones and lacks some. V, J and clone size derive from that table, while D and trimming were established from the DNA sequence. The table has about 370,000 clones, over 75% seen once; the top ten hold more than 9%. This CDR3 contains 15 residues. With 2 bases removed from V and 4 bases from J, the gap between germline ends came to 9 bases. CDR1 MNHEY and CDR2 SVGAGI come from the germline V gene.

This clonotype was sampled from a woman aged 30 to 39 with COVID-19, enrolled during active disease. The chain employs TRBV6-5 and TRBJ1-6; D gene ambiguous. The sequenced material came from peripheral blood. The CDR3 DNA sequence: TGTGCCAGCAGTTACGTTTCGACTTATAATTCACCCCTCCACTTT. This codes for CASSYVSTYNSPLHF.